The 21 T cell receptor beta chains given below trace back to one sample, sequenced in a study of blood T cell repertoires in COVID-19. Using immunoSEQ multiplex PCR, the repertoire was profiled, and TCRdb retains in-frame clones only, with some absent. Among 300,000 or so clones listed, roughly 90% were seen once. Sample: PBMCs or T cells enriched from blood (not recorded which). The receptors originated from a woman in her twenties or thirties who had recovered from COVID-19.

V usage is TRBV27 and J usage is TRBJ2-3; 9 nucleotides line up with TRBD2. The CDR3 has 14 residues. Looked up from germline, CDR1 is MNHEY and CDR2 is SMNVEV (reference sequence). V lost 3 bases, J lost 6 bases, and 4 bases stayed unmatched. CDR3 amino acids: CASSLVAGVDTQYF. CDR3 bases: TGTGCCAGCAGTTTGGTAGCGGGAGTCGATACGCAGTATTTT.

This clone was recorded once. This chain links TRBV6-4 with TRBJ2-2; 7 nucleotides align to TRBD2. The CDR3 covers 16 residues. The J segment lost 1 base and the V segment lost 0 bases, leaving 2 bases of the junction unmatched. CDR1 is MRHNA, CDR2 SNTAGT, per germline. CDR3 sequence: CASSDSASGNTGELFF. CDR3 nucleotides: TGTGCCAGCAGTGACTCAGCTAGCGGGAACACCGGGGAGCTGTTTTTT.

The chain's CDR3 is CASSPGQGVGNQPQHF. Written as DNA, the CDR3 is TGTGCCAGCAGCCCGGGACAGGGTGTCGGCAATCAGCCCCAGCATTTT. The chain carries TRBV2 and TRBJ1-5; 9 bases match TRBD1. V lost 6 bases to trimming and J lost 2 bases; unmatched junction nucleotides: 8. Germline-derived CDR1 and CDR2 are SNHLY and FYNNEI. This CDR3 spans 16 amino acids.

This chain connects TRBV29-1 to TRBJ2-1; possibly TRBD1 for D (6 bases). The V gene's germline CDR1 is SQVTM and CDR2 ANQGSEA. Trimming took 5 bases from V and 3 from J, leaving 11 bases between them. This CDR3 has 13 amino acids. CDR3 DNA: TGCAGCGTTTCAGGGGAATACTACAATGAGCAGTTCTTC. Its protein product is CSVSGEYYNEQFF.

The V call is TRBV29-1, the J call TRBJ2-2, with 12 bases fitting TRBD2. Trimming removed 7 bases from V and 3 bases from J; junction bases left unmatched: 6. The CDR3 runs to 15 residues. Germline CDR1 and CDR2: SQVTM and ANQGSEA. The CDR3 loop reads CSALTSGRHTGELFF. In DNA form, the CDR3 reads TGCAGCGCCTTAACTAGCGGGAGGCACACCGGGGAGCTGTTTTTT.

The rearrangement joins TRBV5-1 to TRBJ2-3, with D tentatively TRBD1 (7 bases). There are 15 residues in the CDR3. Germline lookup yields CDR1 SGHRS and CDR2 YFSETQ. V was shortened by 4 bases and J by 1 base, with 13 bases between the two germline ends. DNA of the CDR3: TGCGCCAGCAGCCGTACAGGGGAGGGCACAGATACGCAGTATTTT. It codes for CASSRTGEGTDTQYF.

The chain employs TRBV18 and TRBJ2-1, with 10 bases that match TRBD2. Per the germline V gene, CDR1 is KGHSH and CDR2 is LQKENI. The CDR3 loop spans 17 amino acids. The J segment lost 7 bases and the V segment lost 6 bases, leaving 15 bases of the junction unmatched. The CDR3: CASSPSPPAGGLNEQFF. The DNA of the CDR3 is TGTGCCAGCTCTCCCTCCCCCCCAGCGGGAGGGCTAAATGAGCAGTTCTTC. Variable domain in full (rest from reference TRBV18 and TRBJ2-1): NAGVMQNPRHLVRRRGQEARLRCSPMKGHSHVYWYRQLPEEGLKFMVYLQKENIIDESGMPKERFSAEFPKEGPSILRIQQVVRGDSAAYFCASSPSPPAGGLNEQFFGPGTRLTVL.

The rearrangement uses TRBV7-2 and TRBJ2-2, with a tentative D call TRBD2 (6 bases). Germline loops: CDR1 SGHTA, CDR2 FQGNSA. The CDR3 spans 13 residues. With 2 bases removed from V and 7 bases from J, the gap between germline ends came to 8 bases. CDR3 sequence (DNA): TGTGCCAGCAGCTTACCGGGACTCGGGGAGCTGTTTTTT. Its protein product is CASSLPGLGELFF.

This chain connects TRBV11-3 to TRBJ2-1, with 8 bases identical to TRBD1. Germline lookup yields CDR1 SGHNT and CDR2 YENEEA. The length of the CDR3 is 15 residues. With V trimmed by 5 bases and J by 2 bases, 5 bases remained unmatched. Here the CDR3 DNA reads TGTGCCAGCAGCCGGACAGGGAGCGCCTACAATGAGCAGTTCTTC. Translated, it gives CASSRTGSAYNEQFF.

This chain uses TRBV28 with TRBJ2-5; TRBD2 agrees at 9 bases. The CDR3 runs 16 residues. The ends lost 4 bases at V and 0 bases at J; junction bases unmatched: 6. Germline CDR1 is MDHEN and CDR2 is SYDVKM. This CDR3 is CASSSPAGGDQETQYF. CDR3 DNA sequence: TGTGCCAGCAGTTCCCCAGCGGGAGGAGACCAAGAGACCCAGTACTTC.

The chain uses TRBV6-2 or TRBV6-3 and TRBJ1-1; D not certain. The CDR3 runs 13 residues. CDR1 is MNHEY, CDR2 SVGEGT, per germline. Deletions cut 3 bases from V and 2 bases from J, with 7 bases between. The CDR3 nucleotides read TGTGCCAGCAGTTATGAGGATAACACTGAAGCTTTCTTT. It codes for CASSYEDNTEAFF.

V gene TRBV28 combines with J gene TRBJ2-1; TRBD2 matches 10 bases. Germline V lookup: CDR1 MDHEN, CDR2 SYDVKM. The CDR3 covers 15 residues. V lost 6 bases and J lost 4; bases outside the gene matches: 6. CDR3 in DNA: TGTGCCAGCAGCTCTAGCGGGAGTTTGTACAATGAGCAGTTCTTC. Its protein is CASSSSGSLYNEQFF.

CDR3 bases: TGTGCCATCAGTGATGGCGTTAGGTCTAGCGGGAGTAAGGACACAGATACGCAGTATTTT. This gives the protein CAISDGVRSSGSKDTDTQYF. The chain recombines TRBV10-3 with TRBJ2-3; 10 bases are a match to TRBD2. The junction had 17 bases not matched to a gene; V was cut back by 3 bases and J by 2 bases. This CDR3 comprises 20 residues. Germline CDR1 and CDR2: ENHRY and SYGVKD.

The gene calls are TRBV5-5 and TRBJ2-7; TRBD1 matches at 9 bases. Germline V gives CDR1 SGHKS, CDR2 YYEKEE (reference sequence). This CDR3 has 17 amino acids. V lost 4 bases, J lost 3 bases, and 14 bases stayed unmatched. CDR3 bases: TGTGCCAGCAGCCCCCTCGCCTCCGGGACAGGGTTCTACGAGCAGTACTTC. Protein: CASSPLASGTGFYEQYF.

Points on this clone: Distinct nucleotide sequences in the sample also encode this CDR3. This chain uses TRBV7-3 with TRBJ2-1; 8 bases are a match to TRBD2. V was pared by 4 bases and J by 4 bases, with 9 bases of the junction left unmatched. This CDR3 region has 16 residues. Germline lookup yields CDR1 SGHTA and CDR2 FQGTGA. The CDR3 loop is CASSSRGGAGYNEQFF. The CDR3 DNA reads as TGTGCCAGCAGCTCACGGGGGGGCGCCGGTTACAATGAGCAGTTCTTC.

This clone was counted between two and nine times. The rearrangement uses TRBV7-6 and TRBJ2-1; 10 bases line up with TRBD2. Germline V gives CDR1 SGHVS, CDR2 FNYEAQ. The CDR3 is made up of 16 amino acids. Unmatched junction bases numbered 7, after V lost 1 base and J lost 7 bases. CDR3 region: CASSLVRTSGNNEQFF. The DNA for the CDR3 is TGTGCCAGCAGCTTAGTTAGGACTAGCGGAAATAATGAGCAGTTCTTC.

The CDR3 is CASMTPGLARNTGELFF. CDR3 DNA: TGCGCCAGCATGACTCCGGGACTAGCTCGGAACACCGGGGAGCTGTTTTTT. The gene calls are TRBV10-2 and TRBJ2-2; TRBD2 matches 9 bases. Germline CDR1 and CDR2: WSHSY and SAAADI. This CDR3 spans 17 amino acids. Trimming removed 7 bases from V and 1 base from J; junction bases left unmatched: 10.

The rearrangement joins TRBV27 to TRBJ2-7; 8 bases fit TRBD2. Germline CDR1 and CDR2: MNHEY and SMNVEV (reference sequence). V lost 4 bases, J lost 0 bases, and 8 bases stayed unmatched. The CDR3 runs 16 residues. The CDR3 protein is CASSSLGLAASYEQYF. CDR3 DNA: TGTGCCAGCAGTTCCCTCGGACTAGCCGCCTCCTACGAGCAGTACTTC.

The chain has TRBV6-2 or TRBV6-3 and TRBJ1-1; D remains ambiguous. Germline CDR1 reads MNHEY; CDR2 reads SVGEGT. The CDR3 consists of 13 residues. With 4 bases removed from V and 8 bases from J, the gap between germline ends came to 14 bases. The CDR3 DNA reads as TGTGCCAGCAGTTCGAGGGTGGGGTCCGAAGCTTTCTTT. Translating gives CASSSRVGSEAFF.

The chain couples TRBV7-9 to TRBJ2-1; TRBD1 matches 9 bases. This CDR3 has 15 residues. CDR1 is SEHNR and CDR2 is FQNEAQ in the germline V gene (reference sequence). Trimming at V came to 1 base and at J to 7 bases, leaving 5 bases not matched to a gene. The CDR3: CASSLGGQGLNEQFF. In DNA form, the CDR3 reads TGTGCCAGCAGCTTAGGGGGACAGGGCCTAAATGAGCAGTTCTTC.

The rearrangement links TRBV6-5 to TRBJ2-7; D uncertain. CDR3 size: 11 residues. V was shortened by 8 bases and J by 3 bases, with 8 bases between the two germline ends. The germline CDR1 and CDR2 sequences are MNHEY and SVGAGI. CDR3 sequence: CASQSNYEQYF. Written as DNA, the CDR3 is TGTGCCAGCCAATCCAACTACGAGCAGTACTTC.